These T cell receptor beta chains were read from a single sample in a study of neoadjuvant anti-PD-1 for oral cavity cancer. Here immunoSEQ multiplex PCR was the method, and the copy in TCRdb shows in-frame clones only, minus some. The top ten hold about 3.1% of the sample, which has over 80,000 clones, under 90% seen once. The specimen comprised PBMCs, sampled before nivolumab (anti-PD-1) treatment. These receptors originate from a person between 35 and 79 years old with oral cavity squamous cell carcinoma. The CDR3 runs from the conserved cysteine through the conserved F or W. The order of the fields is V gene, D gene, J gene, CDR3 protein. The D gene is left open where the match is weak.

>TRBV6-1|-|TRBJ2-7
CASSEGGSYEQYF
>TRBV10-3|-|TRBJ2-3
CAISLFDTQYF
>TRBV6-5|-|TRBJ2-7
CASSLQGYEQYF
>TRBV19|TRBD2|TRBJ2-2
CASSGGWNTGELFF
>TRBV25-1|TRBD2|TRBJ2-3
CARSGRYTDTQYF
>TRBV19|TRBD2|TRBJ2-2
CASSPREVNTGELFF
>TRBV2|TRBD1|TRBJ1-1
CASRGQANTEAFF
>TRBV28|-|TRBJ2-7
CASSFLAGSAPYEQYF
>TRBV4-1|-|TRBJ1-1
CASTWGVVNTEAFF
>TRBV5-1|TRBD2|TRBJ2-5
CASSLASGGRAETQYF
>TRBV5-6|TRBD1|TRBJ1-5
CASSRRDRVFNQPQHF
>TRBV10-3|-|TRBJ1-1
CAISASGTLTEAFF
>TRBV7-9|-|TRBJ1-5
CASSLGSGAEPQHF
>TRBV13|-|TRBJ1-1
CASSLGGVEAFF
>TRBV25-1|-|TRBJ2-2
CASMAGNTGELFF
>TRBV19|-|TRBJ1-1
CASSDIQGRGSTEAFF
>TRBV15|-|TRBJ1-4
CATSRVLSATNEKLFF
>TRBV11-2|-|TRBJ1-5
CASSLSGQPNQPQHF
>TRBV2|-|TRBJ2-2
CASSRDSGNTGELFF
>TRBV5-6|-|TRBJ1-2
CASSLRQSNYGYTF